The 22 T cell receptor beta chains below come from one sample, sequenced in a study of shared clonotypes between healthy human individuals. Clones were read by immunoSEQ multiplex PCR, and TCRdb kept only the in-frame ones, dropping some. The table lists about 1.1 million clones, about 80% of them singletons, with 0.55% to 0.7% in the top ten. Source material: memory CD4+ T cells from PBMCs. Subset noted: CD45RA-negative fraction. These receptors were taken from a man aged 18 to 30 in good health. Some clones in this sample may be carry-over from other donors' samples.

The V and J genes are TRBV13 and TRBJ2-7, with D uncertain. Trimming left V 3 bases short and J 0 bases short, with 12 bases between. The CDR3 consists of 15 residues. Germline-derived CDR1 and CDR2 are PRHDT and FYEKMQ (reference sequence). The CDR3 region has the DNA TGTGCCAGCAGCTTGGGCCCCCGGAGCTCCTACGAGCAGTACTTC. It encodes CASSLGPRSSYEQYF.

The J gene is TRBJ2-3, the V gene TRBV7-3; the match to TRBD2 covers 7 bases. CDR3 length: 15 amino acids. Germline V gene sequence: CDR1 SGHTA, CDR2 FQGTGA. V dropped 5 bases and J dropped 6; count of bases not matched to a gene: 11. CDR3 loop: CASSALAAQRDTQYF. The DNA of the CDR3 is TGTGCCAGCAGCGCCCTAGCGGCCCAAAGGGATACGCAGTATTTT.

To note about this clone: A much bigger clone sits one base away, suggesting this may be a read error. This chain connects TRBV7-9 to TRBJ2-7; D tentatively reads TRBD1 or TRBD2 (5 bases each). The V end lost 1 base, the J end lost 5 bases, and 12 bases lay between the germline ends. Germline loops: CDR1 SEHNR, CDR2 FQNEAQ (reference sequence). This CDR3 region has 14 residues. CDR3 region: CASSLVGTSHEQYF. The CDR3, as DNA: TGTGCCAGCAGCTTAGTAGGGACCAGCCACGAGCAGTACTTC.

This rearrangement joins TRBV27 to TRBJ1-5, with no clear D. Germline CDR1 and CDR2: MNHEY and SMNVEV (reference sequence). Trimming removed 5 bases from V and 0 bases from J, with 8 bases in between. The CDR3 spans 14 residues. The CDR3 here is CASSNNFSNQPQHF. The CDR3 region has the DNA TGTGCCAGCAGTAACAACTTTAGCAATCAGCCCCAGCATTTT.

This clone was seen many times. The rearrangement links TRBV28 to TRBJ2-7, with 7 positions matching TRBD2. CDR3 size: 18 residues. J lost 1 base, V lost 2 bases, and 14 bases had no gene match. CDR1 MDHEN and CDR2 SYDVKM come from the germline V gene. The CDR3: CASSLRFRRRGGSYEQYF. The DNA for the CDR3 is TGTGCCAGCAGTTTACGGTTCAGGAGGCGGGGAGGGTCCTACGAGCAGTACTTC.

The gene calls are TRBV25-1 and TRBJ2-5; weak D call: TRBD1 (5 bases). Germline-derived CDR1 and CDR2 are MGHDK and SYGVNS. V was trimmed by 2 bases and J by 4 bases, leaving 11 bases between them. The CDR3 sequence is 14 residues long. Here the CDR3 DNA reads TGTGCCAGCAGTGAAGGGGCGAAAAGAGAGACCCAGTACTTC. It yields the protein CASSEGAKRETQYF.

V usage is TRBV27 and J usage is TRBJ1-4, with TRBD1 identical over 7 bases. In germline, CDR1 is MNHEY, CDR2 SMNVEV (reference sequence). This CDR3 contains 15 residues. V lost 2 bases, J lost 8 bases, and 8 bases stayed unmatched. In nucleotides, the CDR3 is TGTGCCAGCAGTTTAGGAGGGGGCCGGGGCGAAAAACTGTTTTTT. Protein product: CASSLGGGRGEKLFF.

The gene calls are TRBV11-2 and TRBJ2-6; D may be TRBD1 (5 bases). The CDR3 has 16 residues. V dropped 5 bases and J dropped 3 bases, with 14 bases sitting between them. Germline V gene data show CDR1 as SGHAT and CDR2 as FQNNGV. CDR3 amino acids: CASSKIRVGGANVLTF. The CDR3 DNA reads TGTGCCAGCAGCAAAATCAGGGTCGGTGGGGCCAACGTCCTGACTTTC.

V gene TRBV4-3 combines with J gene TRBJ2-1; D is ambiguous. From germline, CDR1 is LGHNA and CDR2 YSLEER. This CDR3 contains 16 residues. Trimming shortened V by 1 base and J by 0 bases, and 10 bases separated the two germline ends. CDR3 coding DNA: TGCGCCAGCAGCCAAGCTCTCTCAAGCTCCTACAATGAGCAGTTCTTC. Amino acid sequence: CASSQALSSSYNEQFF.

The chain joins TRBV5-1 to TRBJ2-7, with TRBD2 matching over 11 bases. Looked up from germline, CDR1 is SGHRS and CDR2 is YFSETQ. Trimming took 4 bases from V and 2 from J; bases not matched to a gene: 5. The CDR3 covers 15 residues. As DNA, the CDR3 is TGCGCCAGCAGCCTCCTAGCGGGAGGACCCTACGAGCAGTACTTC. It translates to CASSLLAGGPYEQYF.

CDR3 amino acids: CAWSFQSSGNTIYF. CDR3 coding DNA: TGTGCCTGGAGCTTCCAGAGCTCTGGAAACACCATATATTTT. The genes are TRBV30 and TRBJ1-3, with unresolved D. V was trimmed by 3 bases and J by 0 bases, leaving 9 bases between them. This CDR3 comprises 14 residues. CDR1 and CDR2 from the germline V gene are GTSNPN and SVGIG (reference sequence). The whole variable domain, filled in from reference TRBV30 and TRBJ1-3, reads SQTIHQWPATLVQPVGSPLSLECTVEGTSNPNLYWYRQAAGRGLQLLFYSVGIGQISSEVPQNLSASRPQDRQFILSSKKLLLSDSGFYLCAWSFQSSGNTIYFGEGSWLTVV.

J is TRBJ2-7 and V is TRBV30, with a tentative D call TRBD1 (6 bases). Germline V gene lookup returns CDR1 GTSNPN and CDR2 SVGIG (reference sequence). Trimming took 0 bases from V and 2 from J, leaving 11 bases between them. The CDR3 has 14 amino acids. The DNA of the CDR3 is TGTGCCTGGAGTGTAAGGACAGCAGCCTACGAGCAGTACTTC. Protein sequence: CAWSVRTAAYEQYF.

The rearrangement uses TRBV9 and TRBJ1-1; D is unresolved. The CDR3 is made up of 15 amino acids. V was shortened by 4 bases and J by 5 bases, with 18 bases between the two germline ends. Germline loops: CDR1 SGDLS, CDR2 YYNGEE. The CDR3 DNA follows: TGTGCCAGCAGCCCGGAAGGAGGGCGGAGTACTGAAGCTTTCTTT. Translating it yields CASSPEGGRSTEAFF.

CDR3 region: CASTRTGGRTETQYF. The CDR3 region has the DNA TGCGCCAGCACCCGGACTGGCGGGAGGACCGAGACCCAGTACTTC. The chain links TRBV4-1 to TRBJ2-5; 8 bases line up with TRBD2. The V gene end was trimmed by 7 bases and the J gene end by 5 bases; junction bases not matched to a gene: 12. Per the germline V gene, CDR1 is MGHRA and CDR2 is YSYEKL. CDR3 size: 15 residues.

The chain recombines TRBV6-1 with TRBJ2-7; possibly TRBD1 for D (5 bases). Germline V CDR1 and CDR2: MNHNS, SASEGT. Trimming removed 4 bases at V and 3 bases at J, with 16 bases between. The CDR3 runs 15 residues. The CDR3 spells CASSGSLAGRYEQYF. CDR3 DNA sequence: TGTGCCAGCAGTGGTTCGCTGGCAGGGCGCTACGAGCAGTACTTC.

Worth noting for this clone: In the same sample, other DNA sequences code for this CDR3. J is TRBJ2-7 and V is TRBV9; 7 nucleotides match TRBD1. The ends lost 0 bases at V and 3 bases at J; junction bases unmatched: 3. Germline V gives CDR1 SGDLS, CDR2 YYNGEE. The CDR3 is made up of 14 amino acids. CDR3 nucleotides: TGTGCCAGCAGCGTAGGACAGGGAGACTACGAGCAGTACTTC. Protein: CASSVGQGDYEQYF.

The rearrangement uses TRBV7-8 and TRBJ1-3, with 7 bases matching TRBD1. This CDR3 spans 14 amino acids. Trimming took 5 bases from V and 4 from J; bases not matched to a gene: 5. The germline V gene has CDR1 SGHVS and CDR2 FQNEAQ. This CDR3 is CASSGDRAGNTIYF. The CDR3 DNA sequence: TGTGCCAGCAGCGGTGACAGGGCCGGAAACACCATATATTTT.

The V and J genes are TRBV5-6 and TRBJ2-2; D is unresolved. The V end was cut by 2 bases, the J end by 0 bases, with 11 bases between. The germline gives CDR1 SGHDT, CDR2 YYEEEE. The CDR3 covers 16 residues. The CDR3 protein is CASSLARASNTGELFF. The CDR3 DNA reads as TGTGCCAGCAGCTTAGCCCGCGCGTCGAACACCGGGGAGCTGTTTTTT.

The V call is TRBV28, the J call TRBJ2-2; D unresolved. This CDR3 contains 15 residues. The V gene's germline CDR1 is MDHEN and CDR2 SYDVKM. Trimming pared 7 bases from V and 3 bases from J, leaving 15 bases between. CDR3 in amino acids: CASTPLTVYTGELFF. DNA of the CDR3: TGTGCCAGCACTCCCTTGACGGTATACACCGGGGAGCTGTTTTTT.

This chain uses TRBV9 with TRBJ2-2; a possible D gene is TRBD1 (5 bases). The CDR3 loop spans 12 amino acids. The germline CDR1 and CDR2 sequences are SGDLS and YYNGEE. The V end was cut by 3 bases, the J end by 7 bases, with 7 bases between. The CDR3 bases are TGTGCCAGCAGCGAAGGGGTCGGGGAGCTGTTTTTT. This codes for CASSEGVGELFF.

In nucleotides, the CDR3 is TGTGCCAGCAGTGAGCAGGGGGTACATAATGAAAAACTGTTTTTT. Amino acid sequence: CASSEQGVHNEKLFF. The chain joins TRBV6-1 to TRBJ1-4; 7 nucleotides line up with TRBD1. With V trimmed by 3 bases and J by 4 bases, 5 bases remained unmatched. The CDR3 consists of 15 residues. In germline, CDR1 is MNHNS, CDR2 SASEGT.

Worth noting for this clone: In the same sample, other DNA sequences code for this CDR3. The V call is TRBV7-3, the J call TRBJ1-2; 8 positions agree with TRBD1. Germline V CDR1 and CDR2: SGHTA, FQGTGA. This CDR3 spans 13 amino acids. J lost 5 bases, V lost 4 bases, and 3 bases had no gene match. CDR3: CASSSGQGYGYTF. CDR3 in DNA: TGTGCCAGCAGCTCCGGACAGGGATATGGCTACACCTTC.